Below are 5 T cell receptor beta chains sequenced from a single sample in a study of breast tumors, draining lymph nodes, adjacent tissues. MiXCR, run by TCRdb on the multiplex PCR reads, gives a single entry per CDR3 protein. The sample lists more than 250,000 distinct CDR3 sequences, more than 30% seen once, with 0.85% to 1.2% in the top ten. The lymph nodes were axillary draining lymph nodes from breast cancer patients. Sequencing input: axillary lymph node tissue. These receptors were taken from a female donor with breast cancer. Some clones in this sample may be carry-over from other donors' samples.

This clonotype was seen many times. The chain is built from TRBV11-3 and TRBJ2-7; 9 nucleotides line up with TRBD2. Germline-derived CDR1 and CDR2 are SGHNT and YENEEA. This CDR3 contains 17 residues. Germline trimming cut 1 base from V and 0 bases from J; bases unmatched to any gene: 7. The CDR3 bases are TGTGCCAGCAGCTTAGCTTCGGCTAGCGGGACCTCCTACGAGCAGTACTTC. Translated: CASSLASASGTSYEQYF. Complete variable domain (other parts from reference TRBV11-3 and TRBJ2-7): EAGVVQSPRYKIIEKKQPVAFWCNPISGHNTLYWYLQNLGQGPELLIRYENEEAVDDSQLPKDRFSAERLKGVDSTLKIQPAELGDSAVYLCASSLASASGTSYEQYFGPGTRLTVT.

Concerning this clonotype: With a much larger clone just one base away, this may be a read error. The chain couples TRBV11-2 to TRBJ2-7, with D unclear. Germline lookup yields CDR1 SGHAT and CDR2 FQNNGV. There are 15 residues in the CDR3. Here the CDR3 DNA reads TGTGCCTGCTCCCCCGGCACCACCTTAATCTACGTGCAGTACTTC. Translating gives CACSPGTTLIYVQYF.

Turning to this clonotype: One base away lies a much larger clone, so this may be a sequencing read error. V usage is TRBV12-3 or TRBV12-4 and J usage is TRBJ2-3; D possibly corresponds to TRBD2 (6 bases). Deletions cut 7 bases from V and 8 bases from J, with 22 bases between. This CDR3 is built from 15 residues. In nucleotides, the CDR3 is TGTGCCAGCACCCCAGGGACGGGAGACCCAGGTACGCAGTATTTT. It specifies CASTPGTGDPGTQYF.

V is TRBV20-1 and J is TRBJ2-5, with D tentatively TRBD2 (6 bases). Deletions cut 3 bases from V and 5 bases from J, with 13 bases between. The CDR3 length is 13 residues. Germline V gene data show CDR1 as DFQATT and CDR2 as SNEGSKA (reference sequence). CDR3 sequence: CSASRGLRETQYF. The CDR3 DNA is TGCAGTGCTAGCCGGGGACTTAGGGAGACCCAGTACTTC.

This clonotype has a count of ten or more. V is TRBV20-1 and J is TRBJ1-5, with unresolved D. The germline gives CDR1 DFQATT, CDR2 SNEGSKA (reference sequence). Trimming took off 2 bases at V and 2 bases at J, with 25 bases between the two ends. The CDR3 length is 19 residues. CDR3 sequence reads: CSARTATGQVGVGNQPQHF. The CDR3 DNA is TGCAGTGCTAGAACCGCCACTGGGCAGGTGGGAGTGGGCAATCAGCCCCAGCATTTT.